This entry describes one T cell receptor (beta chain). The J segment lost 3 bases and the V segment lost 5 bases, leaving 10 bases of the junction unmatched. This CDR3 contains 16 residues. Looked up from germline, CDR1 is DFQATT and CDR2 is SNEGSKA (reference sequence). This sample is part of a study of T-cell reconstitution after alpha-beta-depleted transplantation in children. Preparing the TCRbeta library involved the use of unique molecular identifiers. TCRdb analysed the PCR reads with MiXCR anew, one entry per CDR3 protein. The sample includes 350,000 to 450,000 distinct CDR3 sequences, 20% of them seen just once.

This specimen was PBMCs from the stem cell graft donor, taken from the stem cell graft. J is TRBJ2-2 and V is TRBV20-1, with 9 bases that match TRBD1. This clonotype was sampled from a human donor who donated a stem cell graft to a child with acute myeloid leukemia. The CDR3 reads CSAALNRGPYTGELFF. DNA of the CDR3: TGCAGTGCTGCCTTAAACAGGGGGCCCTACACCGGGGAGCTGTTTTTT.